This T cell receptor beta chain was identified in a study of OX40 agonist ivuxolimab in advanced cancers. Germline loops: CDR1 SNHLY, CDR2 FYNNEI. The V and J ends lost 5 bases and 3 bases respectively, with 13 bases between them. The CDR3 contains 14 residues. Here immunoSEQ multiplex PCR was the method, and the copy in TCRdb shows in-frame clones only, minus some. The table records approximately 92,000 clones, roughly 94% of them present only once. J is TRBJ1-1 and V is TRBV2; possible D gene TRBD1, 5 bases. The sequence derives from an adult with an advanced solid tumor such as melanoma, head and neck, liver or kidney cancer. The sample in question was CD4+ or CD8+ T cells sorted from blood, obtained in a trial of the OX40 agonist ivuxolimab. The CDR3 sequence: CASSWRGRDTEAFF. The CDR3 DNA is TGTGCCAGCAGTTGGAGGGGTCGCGACACTGAAGCTTTCTTT.